Listed below are T cell receptor beta chains from one sample, sequenced in a study of blood T cell repertoires in COVID-19. Profiling relied on immunoSEQ multiplex PCR, and the TCRdb table lists in-frame clones only, not all of them. Here the sample spans about 180,000 clones, 70% to 90% being singletons. The sample was peripheral blood. The receptors stem from a man aged 55 to 69 with COVID-19, enrolled during active disease. Both conserved end residues are part of each CDR3. Each record gives: V gene, J gene, CDR3 protein.

V: TRBV7-9
J: TRBJ1-4
CDR3: CASSFGRTVNEKLFF

V: TRBV28
J: TRBJ2-1
CDR3: CASSLSGTGGDEQFF

V: TRBV4-2
J: TRBJ1-6
CDR3: CASSQESRDRENSPLHF

V: TRBV6-6
J: TRBJ1-1
CDR3: CASSPQGRGPTEAFF

V: TRBV5-5
J: TRBJ1-1
CDR3: CASSQTRDTPGTEAFF

V: TRBV7-2
J: TRBJ2-7
CDR3: CASSLAQGAREQYF

V: TRBV5-6
J: TRBJ1-1
CDR3: CASSADSYTEAFF

V: TRBV5-1
J: TRBJ2-3
CDR3: CASNRGLVEEDTQYF

V: TRBV23-1
J: TRBJ2-2
CDR3: CASSPLGGPAGELFF

V: TRBV15
J: TRBJ1-5
CDR3: CATSRENRVGNQPQHF

V: TRBV18
J: TRBJ2-2
CDR3: CASSDQRTGELFF

V: TRBV13
J: TRBJ2-5
CDR3: CASNAQTSGRAQETQYF

V: TRBV9
J: TRBJ2-1
CDR3: CASSREEGIGYNEQFF

V: TRBV10-3
J: TRBJ1-1
CDR3: CANSRTGSGTEAFF

V: TRBV7-3
J: TRBJ1-1
CDR3: CASSSGQAGAEAFF

V: TRBV11-1
J: TRBJ2-1
CDR3: CASSLETSSYNEQFF

V: TRBV2
J: TRBJ2-1
CDR3: CASRRTGDFF

V: TRBV9
J: TRBJ1-1
CDR3: CASSVALGGVNTEAFF

V: TRBV25-1
J: TRBJ1-2
CDR3: CASSDAWTGTNYGYTF

V: TRBV27
J: TRBJ1-2
CDR3: CASSLSGDRYTF

V: TRBV9
J: TRBJ2-7
CDR3: CASTEERDRGDYEQYF

V: TRBV18
J: TRBJ1-2
CDR3: CASSHGTENYGYTF

V: TRBV30
J: TRBJ1-5
CDR3: CAWSRQSNQPQHF

V: TRBV23-1
J: TRBJ2-1
CDR3: CASSQSSGPNYNEQFF

V: TRBV28
J: TRBJ1-5
CDR3: CASSLGQGMGQPQHF

V: TRBV7-3
J: TRBJ2-1
CDR3: CASSLRGGEQFF

V: TRBV7-2
J: TRBJ1-6
CDR3: CASSLDRSNSPLHF

V: TRBV6-6
J: TRBJ1-5
CDR3: CASSPQGTDNQPQHF

V: TRBV7-2
J: TRBJ1-1
CDR3: CASGRGANTEAFF